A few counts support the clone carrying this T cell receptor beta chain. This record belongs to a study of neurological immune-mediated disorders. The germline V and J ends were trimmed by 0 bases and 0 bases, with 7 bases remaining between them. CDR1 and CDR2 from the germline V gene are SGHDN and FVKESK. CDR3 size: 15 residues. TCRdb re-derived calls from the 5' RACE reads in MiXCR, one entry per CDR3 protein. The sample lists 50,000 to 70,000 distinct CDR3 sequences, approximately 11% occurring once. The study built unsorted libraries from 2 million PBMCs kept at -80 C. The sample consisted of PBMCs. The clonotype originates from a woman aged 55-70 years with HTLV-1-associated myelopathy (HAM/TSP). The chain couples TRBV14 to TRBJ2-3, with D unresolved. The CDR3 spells CASSQDRVSTDTQYF. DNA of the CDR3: TGTGCCAGCAGCCAAGATCGAGTGAGCACAGATACGCAGTATTTT.